What follows are 20 T cell receptor beta chains derived from one specimen sequenced in a study of tumor-infiltrating lymphocytes in primary liver carcinoma. For blood RNA, unsorted whole blood served as the source, and germline DNA was extracted too. TCR beta cDNA was reverse-transcribed from around 0.55 ug of total RNA. The reaction used a constant-region primer and ProtoScript II reverse transcriptase. Libraries covering TCR beta were generated through three nested multiplex PCR rounds (using a slightly modified ARM-PCR). Amplification in the first two PCR rounds was performed using TRBV1-TRBV30 forward primers and a C-beta reverse primer for 10 cycles each. TCRdb passed the multiplex PCR reads through MiXCR, listing each CDR3 protein once. Here the sample spans about 200,000 distinct CDR3 sequences, less than 65% being singletons. Sequencing used peripheral blood. All receptors come from a woman aged 60-75 years with primary liver carcinoma and hepatitis B virus infection.

This clonotype was seen a few times. The gene calls are TRBV28 and TRBJ2-1, with unresolved D. CDR1 MDHEN and CDR2 SYDVKM come from the germline V gene. There are 11 residues in the CDR3. Deletions cut 4 bases from V and 7 bases from J, with 5 bases between. CDR3 amino acids: CASSSFNEQFF. DNA of the CDR3: TGTGCCAGCAGTTCCTTTAATGAGCAGTTCTTC.

Of note for this clonotype: Sequence at one end of the junction differs from germline and may be a read error. The V gene is TRBV5-6, the J gene TRBJ2-1; D is perhaps TRBD1 (6 bases). The germline V gene has CDR1 SGHDT and CDR2 YYEEEE. CDR3 length equals 18 residues. In nucleotides, the CDR3 is TGTGCCAGCACCCGCCAAAATACTACAGGGATGTACTACAATGAGCAGCTCTTC. It specifies CASTRQNTTGMYYNEQLF.

The CDR3 reads CASRHSGRSDTQYF. CDR3 DNA sequence: TGCGCCAGCAGGCACAGCGGAAGGTCCGATACGCAGTATTTT. The rearrangement uses TRBV5-1 and TRBJ2-3; possibly TRBD2 for D (5 bases). The CDR3 totals 14 residues. The ends were cut back, 5 bases at V and 6 bases at J, with 16 bases in the middle. Germline-derived CDR1 and CDR2 are SGHRS and YFSETQ.

In this sample, this clonotype turned up once. A read error may produce the germline difference seen at one junction end. The CDR3 sequence is CASSLAPRRRTEASF. The CDR3 DNA reads TGTGCCAGCAGCTTGGCCCCGAGAAGGAGGACTGAAGCTTCCTTT. The rearrangement links TRBV5-6 to TRBJ1-1, with D hard to call. The CDR3 is made up of 15 amino acids. CDR1 is SGHDT, CDR2 YYEEEE, per germline.

Concerning this clonotype: The junction does not match germline at one end; this may be a read error. The chain links TRBV11-2 to TRBJ2-2, with D perhaps assigned TRBD1 or TRBD2 (5 bases each). Per germline, CDR1 SGHAT and CDR2 FQNNGV. The CDR3 consists of 19 residues. The CDR3 sequence: CASNLDRLSLDGANGELFF. The CDR3 DNA reads TGTGCCAGCAACTTAGACCGCCTAAGCCTGGACGGGGCAAACGGGGAGCTGTTCTTT.

The gene calls are TRBV28 and TRBJ2-1; tentatively, D is TRBD1 (5 bases). This CDR3 is 13 amino acids long. From germline, CDR1 is MDHEN and CDR2 SYDVKM. V was trimmed by 4 bases and J by 5 bases, leaving 9 bases between them. The CDR3 DNA is TGTGCCAGCAGTTGGGGCTTACACAATGAGCAGTTCTTC. Its translation is CASSWGLHNEQFF.

Only one count was recorded for this clonotype. Relative to the germline gene, one junction end is altered; a read error may explain this. The rearrangement uses TRBV28 and TRBJ1-5; maybe TRBD1 (6 bases). The CDR3 runs 14 residues. Germline CDR1 and CDR2: MDHEN and SYDVKM. The CDR3 nucleotides are TGTGCCAGCAGGCTCACAGGGTCGACTCAGCACCAGCATTTT. This codes for CASRLTGSTQHQHF.

The chain carries TRBV11-2 and TRBJ2-1; the match to TRBD2 covers 14 bases. The germline V gene has CDR1 SGHAT and CDR2 FQNNGV. Losses at the gene ends were 8 bases for V and 8 bases for J; bases not matched to a gene: 20. CDR3 length: 19 amino acids. The CDR3 loop is CASGAISRLAGGPGDEQFF. CDR3 nucleotide sequence: TGTGCCAGCGGCGCCATTTCCCGACTAGCGGGAGGGCCGGGGGATGAGCAGTTCTTC.

The genes are TRBV5-1 and TRBJ1-1; D unclear. Deletions cut 5 bases from V and 0 bases from J, with 11 bases between. Looked up from germline, CDR1 is SGHRS and CDR2 is YFSETQ. This CDR3 comprises 14 residues. The CDR3 reads CASSEGWMNTEAFF. The CDR3 nucleotides read TGCGCCAGCAGTGAAGGGTGGATGAACACTGAAGCTTTCTTT. Combining the CDR3 with reference TRBV5-1 and TRBJ1-1 gives the whole variable domain KAGVTQTPRYLIKTRGQQVTLSCSPISGHRSVSWYQQTPGQGLQFLFEYFSETQRNKGNFPGRFSGRQFSNSRSEMNVSTLELGDSALYLCASSEGWMNTEAFFGQGTRLTVV.

This clonotype is classed as medium-sized. The rearrangement links TRBV11-1 to TRBJ1-4; 7 bases line up with TRBD1. This CDR3 has 12 residues. Trimming removed 5 bases from V and 7 bases from J; junction bases left unmatched: 1. The germline CDR1 and CDR2 sequences are SGHAT and FQDESV (reference sequence). The CDR3 nucleotides read TGTGCCAGCAGCCACAGGGGTGAAAAACTGTTTTTT. It is translated as CASSHRGEKLFF.

A note on this clonotype: A read error may produce the germline difference seen at one junction end. The chain carries TRBV10-3 and TRBJ1-1; D is perhaps TRBD1 (5 bases). CDR1 and CDR2 (germline): ENHRY, SYGVKD. This CDR3 contains 14 residues. CDR3 DNA sequence: TGTGTCATCAGGGCCGCACAGAGGAACACTGAAGCTTTCTTT. This translates into CVIRAAQRNTEAFF.

A remark on this clonotype: The junction and the germline gene differ at one end; a read error may be behind it. V is TRBV11-3 and J is TRBJ1-1; D gene ambiguous. Germline loops: CDR1 SGHNT, CDR2 YENEEA. The CDR3 runs to 14 residues. As DNA, the CDR3 is TGCGCCAGCAGCCCCGCTGTCGAGAACACTGAAGCTTTCTTT. This gives the protein CASSPAVENTEAFF. Combining the CDR3 with reference TRBV11-3 and TRBJ1-1 gives the whole variable domain EAGVVQSPRYKIIEKKQPVAFWCNPISGHNTLYWYLQNLGQGPELLIRYENEEAVDDSQLPKDRFSAERLKGVDSTLKIQPAELGDSAVYLCASSPAVENTEAFFGQGTRLTVV.

With regard to this clonotype: A much larger clone is a single base away; this may be a read error. This CDR3 is CVSSSSPLSYEQYF. In DNA, the CDR3 is TGTGTCAGCAGTTCGTCCCCCCTCTCCTACGAGCAGTACTTC. This chain uses TRBV12-3 or TRBV12-4 with TRBJ2-7, with D hard to call. The CDR3 is 14 residues long.

To note about this clonotype: A read error may be the cause here, since a much bigger clone is one base away. Because the CDR3 is missing its conserved closing phenylalanine or tryptophan, this is likely a read error. The chain has TRBV6-1 and TRBJ1-6; 7 bases map to TRBD1. The germline gives CDR1 MNHNS, CDR2 SASEGT. V shed 3 bases and J 4 bases; nucleotides not matched to a gene: 3. This CDR3 spans 15 amino acids. CDR3 bases: TGTGCCAGCAGTGACGGGACAGCTTATAATTCACCCCTCCACTCT. Protein product: CASSDGTAYNSPLHS.

To note about this clonotype: This may be a read error: a much more frequent sequence differs by one nucleotide. This chain connects TRBV5-1 to TRBJ1-1; D may be TRBD1 (6 bases). CDR1 and CDR2 from the germline V gene are SGHRS and YFSETQ. The CDR3 covers 12 residues. CDR3 sequence: CASGDTNTEASF. CDR3 DNA sequence: TGCGCCAGCGGGGACACGAACACTGAAGCTTCCTTT. The full variable domain, rest sourced from reference TRBV5-1 and TRBJ1-1, is KAGVTQTPRYLIKTRGQQVTLSCSPISGHRSVSWYQQTPGQGLQFLFEYFSETQRNKGNFPGRFSGRQFSNSRSEMNVSTLELGDSALYLCASGDTNTEASFGQGTRLTVV.

With regard to this clonotype: The junction departs from the called germline gene at one end, perhaps through a read error. V usage is TRBV12-3 or TRBV12-4 and J usage is TRBJ1-5; D ambiguous. The CDR3 is 15 amino acids. The CDR3 reads CASSLGRTENPPQHF. CDR3 in DNA: TGTGCCAGCAGTTTAGGTAGGACGGAAAATCCGCCCCAGCATTTT.

On this clonotype: The junction shows a germline mismatch at one end, possibly a read error. The rearrangement joins TRBV4-1 to TRBJ2-7, with a possible D match to TRBD2 (5 bases). The CDR3 loop spans 16 amino acids. The germline CDR1 and CDR2 sequences are MGHRA and YSYEKL. The CDR3 nucleotides read TGCGTCAGCAGTCAAGACTTTTCAGCGGTCTCCTACGAGCAGTACTTC. Translating it yields CVSSQDFSAVSYEQYF.

Worth noting for this clonotype: Just one base apart from a much larger clone, this may be a read error. The chain uses TRBV7-8 and TRBJ1-2, with 10 positions matching TRBD1. CDR1 is SGHVS and CDR2 is FQNEAQ in the germline V gene. This CDR3 has 13 amino acids. The DNA of the CDR3 is TGTGCCAGCAGCCCAGGACAGGGGGGAGGCTACATCTTC. It translates to CASSPGQGGGYIF. The entire variable domain, with the rest obtained from reference TRBV7-8 and TRBJ1-2, is as follows: GAGVSQSPRYKVAKRGQDVALRCDPISGHVSLFWYQQALGQGPEFLTYFQNEAQLDKSGLPSDRFFAERPEGSVSTLKIQRTQQEDSAVYLCASSPGQGGGYIFGSGTRLTVV.

The genes are TRBV6-5 and TRBJ2-3, with 8 nucleotides matching TRBD1. Germline V gives CDR1 MNHEY, CDR2 SVGAGI. The trim removed 7 bases at V and 0 bases at J, leaving 3 bases unmatched. The CDR3 totals 14 residues. The CDR3 is CASNRTGSTDTQYF. CDR3 bases: TGTGCCAGCAACCGGACAGGGAGCACAGATACGCAGTATTTT.

This clonotype was recorded many times. V usage is TRBV6-6 and J usage is TRBJ1-6, with D uncertain. V lost 10 bases to trimming and J lost 5 bases, with 9 bases between them. This CDR3 is built from 12 residues. CDR1 is MNHNY and CDR2 is SVGAGI in the germline V gene (reference sequence). The CDR3 DNA reads TGTGCCACCAGGTCTGATAATTCACCCCTCCACTTT. Translation: CATRSDNSPLHF.